This T cell receptor (beta chain) is from a study of T-cell reconstitution after alpha-beta-depleted transplantation in children. Broader study findings: After one year, T-cell counts and TCRbeta diversity mostly came from new T cells.

Of note for this clonotype: Its antigen is undetermined.

TCRbeta library preparation incorporated unique molecular identifiers. MiXCR was run by TCRdb on the PCR reads, yielding one entry per CDR3 protein. The table records over 15,000 distinct CDR3 sequences, about 8% of them present only once. Between the trimmed V and J ends, which lost 4 bases and 4 bases, there was a span of 9 bases. Germline V gene lookup returns CDR1 DFQATT and CDR2 SNEGSKA (reference sequence). The CDR3 has 12 residues. The chain uses TRBV20-1 and TRBJ2-3, with D unclear. Specimen: PBMCs, mostly from graft donor cells, collected 60 days after TCRalphabeta/CD19-depleted stem cell transplant. The clonotype comes from a boy younger than two who had a stem cell transplant for Wiskott-Aldrich syndrome, so the T cells may come from the graft donor. The CDR3 protein is CSAIEWADTQYF. The CDR3 DNA is TGCAGTGCTATAGAGTGGGCAGATACGCAGTATTTT.